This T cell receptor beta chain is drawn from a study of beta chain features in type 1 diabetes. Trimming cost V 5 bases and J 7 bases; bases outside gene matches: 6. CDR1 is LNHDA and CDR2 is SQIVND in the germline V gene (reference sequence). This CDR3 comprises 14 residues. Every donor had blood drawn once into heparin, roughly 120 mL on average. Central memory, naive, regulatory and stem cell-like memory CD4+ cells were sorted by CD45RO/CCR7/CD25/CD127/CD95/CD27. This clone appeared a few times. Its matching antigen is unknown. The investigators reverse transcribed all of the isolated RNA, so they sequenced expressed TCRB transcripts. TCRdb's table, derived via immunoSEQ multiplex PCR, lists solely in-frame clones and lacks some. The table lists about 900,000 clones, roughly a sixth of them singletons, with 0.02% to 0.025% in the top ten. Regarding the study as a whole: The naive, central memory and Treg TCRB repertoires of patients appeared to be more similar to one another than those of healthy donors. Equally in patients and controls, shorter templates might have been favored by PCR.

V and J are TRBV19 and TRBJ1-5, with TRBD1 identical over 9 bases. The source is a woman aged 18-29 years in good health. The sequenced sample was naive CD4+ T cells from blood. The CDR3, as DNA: TGTGCCAGTAGTGTACAGGGGGCGGGCCAGCCCCAGCATTTT. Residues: CASSVQGAGQPQHF.